Following are 18 T cell receptor beta chains from one sample sequenced in a study of T cells in localized non-small cell lung cancer. Only in-frame clones appear in the TCRdb table, and some are missing; sequencing was by immunoSEQ multiplex PCR. The sample carries around 70,000 clones, 84% recorded once. The sequences come from peripheral blood, collected before any cancer treatment. The receptors stem from a female donor at least 60 years old with stage I lung adenocarcinoma.

The chain has TRBV7-3 and TRBJ2-5; D not certain. The CDR3 covers 12 residues. The germline V and J ends were trimmed by 2 bases and 13 bases, with 14 bases remaining between them. CDR1 is SGHTA, CDR2 FQGTGA, per germline. The CDR3 coding sequence is TGTGCCAGCAGCTTAGATGGCACCCTCTTGTACTTC. Translation: CASSLDGTLLYF.

In DNA form, the CDR3 reads TGTGCCAGCAGCTTAGGGGGGGACAGGCGAAATCAGCCCCAGCATTTT. It encodes CASSLGGDRRNQPQHF. The chain has TRBV7-8 and TRBJ1-5, with TRBD1 identical over 8 bases. Germline V CDR1 and CDR2: SGHVS, FQNEAQ. The CDR3 has 16 amino acids. V gave up 1 base and J gave up 4 bases; unmatched junction bases: 6.

CDR3 DNA sequence: TGTGCCAGCAGTGTGGGGGATACGCAGTATTTT. It specifies CASSVGDTQYF. V and J are TRBV6-1 and TRBJ2-3, with D hard to call. The CDR3 totals 11 residues. CDR1 and CDR2 (germline): MNHNS, SASEGT. Deletions cut 4 bases from V and 6 bases from J, with 5 bases between.

V is TRBV4-1 and J is TRBJ1-1; possibly TRBD1 for D (6 bases). There are 14 residues in the CDR3. Germline CDR1 is MGHRA and CDR2 is YSYEKL. Trimming left V 7 bases short and J 1 base short, with 13 bases between. The CDR3 DNA reads TGCGCCAGCAAGCGGGGGGCGGCGAACACTGAAGCTTTCTTT. Protein product: CASKRGAANTEAFF.

The chain has TRBV19 and TRBJ1-3; D unclear. CDR3 length: 13 residues. Germline lookup yields CDR1 LNHDA and CDR2 SQIVND (reference sequence). Trimming shortened V by 3 bases and J by 4 bases, and 7 bases separated the two germline ends. CDR3 sequence (DNA): TGTGCCAGTAGTATTGGCAGGGGAAACACCATATATTTT. Its protein is CASSIGRGNTIYF.

The rearrangement uses TRBV5-1 and TRBJ1-2, with D uncertain. V lost 0 bases and J lost 4, with 10 bases in between. The germline gives CDR1 SGHRS, CDR2 YFSETQ. The CDR3 loop spans 14 amino acids. The CDR3 reads CASSLGAGTYGYTF. The CDR3 DNA follows: TGCGCCAGCAGCTTGGGGGCCGGAACCTATGGCTACACCTTC. The full variable domain, completed using reference TRBV5-1 and TRBJ1-2, is KAGVTQTPRYLIKTRGQQVTLSCSPISGHRSVSWYQQTPGQGLQFLFEYFSETQRNKGNFPGRFSGRQFSNSRSEMNVSTLELGDSALYLCASSLGAGTYGYTFGSGTRLTVV.

The gene calls are TRBV7-2 and TRBJ2-7; D may be TRBD2 (6 bases). Germline V CDR1 and CDR2: SGHTA, FQGNSA. V was trimmed by 8 bases and J by 1 base, leaving 12 bases between them. There are 13 residues in the CDR3. CDR3: CASRPTSSYEQYF. CDR3 nucleotide sequence: TGTGCCAGCCGCCCGACTAGTTCCTACGAGCAGTACTTC. Full variable domain (remainder filled in from reference TRBV7-2 and TRBJ2-7): GAGVSQSPSNKVTEKGKDVELRCDPISGHTALYWYRQSLGQGLEFLIYFQGNSAPDKSGLPSDRFSAERTGGSVSTLTIQRTQQEDSAVYLCASRPTSSYEQYFGPGTRLTVT.

The chain links TRBV7-9 to TRBJ2-5, with D hard to call. The V and J ends lost 5 bases and 0 bases respectively, with 4 bases between them. From germline, CDR1 is SEHNR and CDR2 FQNEAQ (reference sequence). The CDR3 extends over 12 amino acids. The CDR3 reads CASSRDQETQYF. CDR3 coding DNA: TGTGCCAGCAGCCGAGACCAAGAGACCCAGTACTTC.

The chain joins TRBV5-1 to TRBJ1-1; possibly TRBD1 for D (5 bases). Looked up from germline, CDR1 is SGHRS and CDR2 is YFSETQ. CDR3 length equals 14 residues. V lost 2 bases and J lost 1, with 9 bases in between. CDR3 region: CASSFQGGNTEAFF. CDR3 DNA: TGCGCCAGCAGCTTCCAGGGCGGGAACACTGAAGCTTTCTTT.

The V and J genes are TRBV5-1 and TRBJ2-5, with 15 bases matching TRBD2. Germline CDR1 is SGHRS and CDR2 is YFSETQ. This CDR3 spans 17 amino acids. After removal of 4 bases from V and 2 bases from J, the junction contained 6 bases not matched to a gene. As DNA, the CDR3 is TGCGCCAGCAGCCTCGGACTAGCGGGGGGGCCTCAAGAGACCCAGTACTTC. This encodes CASSLGLAGGPQETQYF.

This clone is medium-sized in the sample. The chain has TRBV6-1 and TRBJ1-2; D call uncertain. V was cut by 10 bases and J by 7 bases, with 16 bases left in between. This CDR3 has 12 residues. Germline assignment: CDR1 MNHNS and CDR2 SASEGT. This chain's CDR3 is CATNGGGGGYTF. Written as DNA, the CDR3 is TGTGCCACGAACGGCGGAGGTGGTGGCTACACCTTC.

The chain links TRBV28 to TRBJ1-2; no reliable D call. This CDR3 region has 14 residues. V gave up 5 bases and J gave up 2 bases, with 12 bases separating them. The V gene's germline CDR1 is MDHEN and CDR2 SYDVKM. The CDR3 nucleotides read TGTGCCAGCAGTGATGGCGGAAACAACTATGGCTACACCTTC. This translates into CASSDGGNNYGYTF.

The genes are TRBV5-6 and TRBJ2-1; TRBD1 matches 9 bases. CDR1 SGHDT and CDR2 YYEEEE come from the germline V gene. Trimming at V came to 1 base and at J to 15 bases, leaving 11 bases not matched to a gene. The length of the CDR3 is 14 residues. The CDR3 DNA follows: TGTGCCAGCAGCTTGTACAGGGGGCCTGATCCGTGGTTCTTC. It codes for CASSLYRGPDPWFF.

Remarks on this clone: The CDR3 carries no conserved terminal phenylalanine or tryptophan, so it likely arises from a read error. The limits of the CDR3 on the DNA are not certain, so only TCRdb's listed CDR3 is given. The V and J genes are TRBV6-1 and TRBJ1-2; the D call in the table, TRBD1, was not verified against the DNA. Germline CDR1 and CDR2: MNHNS and SASEGT. The CDR3 totals 12 residues, both ends included. CDR3 protein: CASSEAPDRALL.

A note on this clone: Compared with germline, one end of the junction differs, possibly owing to a read error. This sample also contains other DNA sequences that code for the same CDR3. The CDR3 region has the DNA TGCGCCAGCAGCACCCTTGGGGGGAACACTGAAGCTTTCTTT. Protein sequence: CASSTLGGNTEAFF. The V call is TRBV9, the J call TRBJ1-1; the D gene is possibly TRBD1 (5 bases). Germline V CDR1 and CDR2: SGDLS, YYNGEE. The CDR3 loop spans 14 amino acids.

This clone came up once. This chain connects TRBV27 to TRBJ2-5; D might be TRBD2 (6 bases). This CDR3 region has 15 residues. From germline, CDR1 is MNHEY and CDR2 SMNVEV (reference sequence). V was trimmed by 7 bases and J by 6 bases, leaving 21 bases between them. This CDR3 reads CASIHGRDGVQTQYF. CDR3 bases: TGTGCCAGCATTCATGGGCGGGATGGCGTACAGACCCAGTACTTC.

J is TRBJ2-5 and V is TRBV4-2; 10 bases map to TRBD2. CDR1 and CDR2 from the germline V gene are LGHNA and YNFKEQ. This CDR3 has 16 amino acids. V lost 0 bases, J lost 7 bases, and 8 bases stayed unmatched. CDR3 nucleotides: TGTGCCAGCAGCCAAGATCCAGCGGGAGGGATAGGGACCCAGTACTTC. Its translation is CASSQDPAGGIGTQYF.

This clone was recorded at least ten times. The chain employs TRBV2 and TRBJ2-7, with a possible D match to TRBD1 (5 bases). This CDR3 comprises 15 residues. CDR1 SNHLY and CDR2 FYNNEI come from the germline V gene. Trimming took off 4 bases at V and 0 bases at J, with 13 bases between the two ends. The CDR3 sequence: CASSAPVGVSYEQYF. The CDR3 DNA reads as TGTGCCAGCAGTGCCCCCGTAGGGGTCTCCTACGAGCAGTACTTC.